The 32 T cell receptor beta chains presented below share a single source sample, sequenced in a study of blood T cell repertoires in COVID-19. The table came from immunoSEQ multiplex PCR; TCRdb's copy has only in-frame clones and leaves some out. The profile shows over 150,000 clones, roughly nine tenths of them singletons. Material for sequencing was peripheral blood. The receptors come from a man between 65 and 85 years old with active or convalescent COVID-19.

DNA for the CDR3: TGTGCCAGCAGCCCCCCTCCGACGTCCCTAGAGTGGGGCTACACCTTC. It encodes CASSPPPTSLEWGYTF. The chain joins TRBV5-4 to TRBJ1-2; D is unclear. The CDR3 has 16 residues. The germline CDR1 and CDR2 sequences are SGHNT and YYREEE (reference sequence). V gave up 4 bases and J gave up 8 bases, with 24 bases separating them.

The chain links TRBV6-5 to TRBJ2-5; TRBD1 matches at 7 bases. The CDR3 has 15 amino acids. Trimming at V came to 6 bases and at J to 2 bases, leaving 9 bases not matched to a gene. The germline gives CDR1 MNHEY, CDR2 SVGAGI. CDR3 nucleotides: TGTGCCAGCAGAGACAGGGTAATCAGTCAAGAGACCCAGTACTTC. The encoded protein is CASRDRVISQETQYF.

This chain links TRBV5-1 with TRBJ1-4, with 10 positions matching TRBD1. J lost 8 bases, V lost 4 bases, and 5 bases had no gene match. This CDR3 is built from 14 residues. The germline gives CDR1 SGHRS, CDR2 YFSETQ. For the CDR3, the DNA is TGCGCCAGCAGCCTGGACAGGGGGGGAGAAAAACTGTTTTTT. Translation: CASSLDRGGEKLFF.

The gene calls are TRBV4-1 and TRBJ1-1, with D tentatively TRBD1 (6 bases). CDR1 is MGHRA, CDR2 YSYEKL, per germline. The CDR3 contains 16 residues. V gave up 3 bases and J gave up 5 bases, with 19 bases separating them. The CDR3 loop is CASSHASLQGRTEAFF. In DNA, the CDR3 is TGCGCCAGCAGCCACGCCTCACTACAGGGCCGGACTGAAGCTTTCTTT.

A single count supports this clone. V and J are TRBV4-3 and TRBJ1-4, with 8 bases lining up with TRBD1. The CDR3 consists of 16 residues. V gave up 2 bases and J gave up 7 bases; unmatched junction bases: 9. Germline V lookup: CDR1 LGHNA, CDR2 YSLEER. CDR3 residues: CASSQYVSGGFEKLFF. CDR3 in DNA: TGCGCCAGCAGCCAATATGTGTCAGGGGGCTTTGAAAAACTGTTTTTT.

V gene TRBV11-2 combines with J gene TRBJ1-1; unclear D gene. Germline CDR1 and CDR2: SGHAT and FQNNGV. CDR3 size: 15 residues. Trimming stripped 4 bases from V and 3 bases from J, with 15 bases between. In DNA, the CDR3 is TGTGCCAGCAGCTCCGACCCGTTCGGGGACACTGAAGCTTTCTTT. The encoded protein is CASSSDPFGDTEAFF.

CDR3 protein: CSVGDREGNQPQHF. The CDR3 region has the DNA TGCAGCGTTGGCGACAGGGAGGGCAATCAGCCCCAGCATTTT. V is TRBV29-1 and J is TRBJ1-5, with 7 bases matching TRBD1. This CDR3 has 14 residues. Germline CDR1 and CDR2: SQVTM and ANQGSEA. The V segment lost 4 bases and the J segment 2 bases; nucleotides outside the gene matches: 5.

The V gene is TRBV5-8, the J gene TRBJ1-3; D gene uncertain. This CDR3 has 13 amino acids. V lost 5 bases to trimming and J lost 4 bases, with 10 bases between them. The germline V gene has CDR1 SGHTS and CDR2 YDEGEE. This CDR3 is CASSGVRGNTIYF. In nucleotides, the CDR3 is TGTGCCAGCAGTGGCGTCAGGGGAAACACCATATATTTT. Based on the CDR3 plus reference TRBV5-8 and TRBJ1-3, the full variable domain is EAGVTQSPTHLIKTRGQQATLRCSPISGHTSVYWYQQALGLGLQFLLWYDEGEERNRGNFPPRFSGRQFPNYSSELNVNALELEDSALYLCASSGVRGNTIYFGEGSWLTVV.

The chain recombines TRBV18 with TRBJ2-7, with TRBD2 matching over 11 bases. Germline CDR1 is KGHSH and CDR2 is LQKENI. This CDR3 is 15 amino acids long. The V segment lost 3 bases and the J segment 3 bases; nucleotides outside the gene matches: 4. The CDR3 nucleotides are TGTGCCAGCTCACCTAGACTAGCGGGGAGCTACGAGCAGTACTTC. This sequence encodes CASSPRLAGSYEQYF.

The chain links TRBV28 to TRBJ1-5, with 10 bases aligning to TRBD1. V shed 2 bases and J 0 bases; nucleotides not matched to a gene: 13. This CDR3 contains 20 residues. The germline gives CDR1 MDHEN, CDR2 SYDVKM. The DNA of the CDR3 is TGTGCCAGCAGTTTACCCTTGTACGCGACAGGGGGCTCTAGCAATCAGCCCCAGCATTTT. It codes for CASSLPLYATGGSSNQPQHF.

V usage is TRBV11-3 and J usage is TRBJ2-1; possible D gene TRBD2, 6 bases. Looked up from germline, CDR1 is SGHNT and CDR2 is YENEEA. V was shortened by 5 bases and J by 3 bases, with 14 bases between the two germline ends. This CDR3 is built from 15 residues. The CDR3 DNA sequence: TGTGCCAGCAGCATTAGCGGAGAGCGCTACAATGAGCAGTTCTTC. Translated: CASSISGERYNEQFF.

The chain uses TRBV5-1 and TRBJ1-2; possibly TRBD1 for D (5 bases). The CDR3 consists of 14 residues. Trimming shortened V by 4 bases and J by 8 bases, and 18 bases separated the two germline ends. Germline V gene sequence: CDR1 SGHRS, CDR2 YFSETQ. This chain's CDR3 is CASSPTTGVEGYTF. For the CDR3, the DNA is TGCGCCAGCAGCCCCACGACGGGGGTGGAAGGCTACACCTTC.

This sequence joins TRBV18 and TRBJ1-6, with TRBD1 matching over 7 bases. The germline V gene encodes CDR1 KGHSH and CDR2 LQKENI. V lost 5 bases to trimming and J lost 6 bases; unmatched junction nucleotides: 10. This CDR3 is 16 amino acids long. The DNA for the CDR3 is TGTGCCAGCTCAGACAGGGTTGCAATGGGTAATTCACCCCTCCACTTT. Protein product: CASSDRVAMGNSPLHF.

The genes are TRBV7-2 and TRBJ2-5; 10 nucleotides align to TRBD1. In germline, CDR1 is SGHTA, CDR2 FQGNSA. The CDR3 extends over 15 amino acids. The V gene end was trimmed by 5 bases and the J gene end by 4 bases; junction bases not matched to a gene: 7. This CDR3 is CASSLRTGGAETQYF. The CDR3 DNA sequence: TGTGCCAGCAGCCTGAGGACAGGGGGGGCAGAGACCCAGTACTTC.

The J gene is TRBJ2-7, the V gene TRBV15, with 8 bases identical to TRBD1. Trimming removed 2 bases from V and 5 bases from J; junction bases left unmatched: 5. The CDR3 runs 14 residues. Germline V CDR1 and CDR2: LNHNV, YYDKDF (reference sequence). CDR3 coding DNA: TGTGCCACCAGCAGACGAGACAGGGGCCACGAGCAGTACTTC. Translation gives CATSRRDRGHEQYF.

The chain links TRBV5-1 to TRBJ2-1, with a possible D match to TRBD1 (6 bases). The CDR3 runs 16 residues. Germline CDR1 SGHRS, CDR2 YFSETQ. V shed 4 bases and J shed 1 base, with 15 bases lying between them. For the CDR3, the DNA is TGCGCCAGCAGCCGTACTGGGACATCTTCCTACAATGAGCAGTTCTTC. Protein sequence: CASSRTGTSSYNEQFF.

This sequence joins TRBV9 and TRBJ2-5; no reliable D call. The CDR3 loop spans 11 amino acids. Germline V gene lookup returns CDR1 SGDLS and CDR2 YYNGEE. V lost 0 bases and J lost 5, with 2 bases in between. CDR3 nucleotide sequence: TGTGCCAGCAGCGTAGCGGAGACCCAGTACTTC. This encodes CASSVAETQYF.

The chain links TRBV14 to TRBJ2-7; TRBD1 aligns across 9 bases. The germline V gene has CDR1 SGHDN and CDR2 FVKESK. The CDR3 spans 15 residues. Losses at the gene ends were 2 bases for V and 6 bases for J; bases not matched to a gene: 8. The CDR3 sequence is CASSQWTGAEGEQYF. CDR3 sequence (DNA): TGTGCCAGCAGCCAATGGACAGGGGCTGAGGGCGAGCAGTACTTC.

The chain has TRBV4-3 and TRBJ2-5; D unclear. Germline V gives CDR1 LGHNA, CDR2 YSLEER. Deletions cut 2 bases from V and 5 bases from J, with 9 bases between. This CDR3 is built from 13 residues. In DNA form, the CDR3 reads TGCGCCAGCAGCCAACAGTTCGCCGAGACCCAGTACTTC. This codes for CASSQQFAETQYF.

V is TRBV19 and J is TRBJ1-5, with 9 bases lining up with TRBD1. Germline values: CDR1 LNHDA, CDR2 SQIVND (reference sequence). J lost 0 bases, V lost 5 bases, and 8 bases had no gene match. There are 17 residues in the CDR3. The CDR3 region has the DNA TGTGCCAGTAGTGGAGGACAGGGGCTTCATAGCAATCAGCCCCAGCATTTT. Translating gives CASSGGQGLHSNQPQHF.

This clone was counted many times. J is TRBJ1-2 and V is TRBV6-2 or TRBV6-3, with a tentative D call TRBD1 (6 bases). The CDR3 length is 14 residues. Germline V gene sequence: CDR1 MNHEY, CDR2 SVGEGT. V was cut by 5 bases and J by 6 bases, with 16 bases left in between. For the CDR3, the DNA is TGTGCCAGCAGTACCTGGACAGAACAAGATGGCTACACCTTC. Its translation is CASSTWTEQDGYTF.

The genes are TRBV11-2 and TRBJ1-5, with D unresolved. The germline V gene encodes CDR1 SGHAT and CDR2 FQNNGV. CDR3 size: 17 residues. V gave up 6 bases and J gave up 2 bases, with 20 bases separating them. CDR3 residues: CASSSRREVTRNQPQHF. The CDR3 nucleotides read TGTGCCAGCAGTTCAAGACGGGAGGTTACGCGCAATCAGCCCCAGCATTTT.

This clone turned up a few times. The rearrangement links TRBV24-1 to TRBJ2-1; tentative D call: TRBD2 (6 bases). This CDR3 region has 15 residues. Trimming stripped 12 bases from V and 0 bases from J, with 17 bases between. Germline V gene lookup returns CDR1 KGHDR and CDR2 SFDVKD. The CDR3 sequence: CAASSSARSYNEQFF. The CDR3 nucleotides read TGTGCCGCCTCCTCTAGCGCACGCTCCTACAATGAGCAGTTCTTC.

The chain carries TRBV5-1 and TRBJ1-6; 7 bases align to TRBD1. Germline CDR1 is SGHRS and CDR2 is YFSETQ. V dropped 4 bases and J dropped 0; count of bases not matched to a gene: 4. CDR3 size: 16 residues. The CDR3 nucleotides are TGCGCCAGCAGCCCGGGACAGTTCTCCTATAATTCACCCCTCCACTTT. Translation gives CASSPGQFSYNSPLHF.

V gene TRBV28 combines with J gene TRBJ2-7; D is possibly TRBD1 (5 bases). Germline lookup yields CDR1 MDHEN and CDR2 SYDVKM. This CDR3 is 19 amino acids long. Trimming took off 2 bases at V and 0 bases at J, with 23 bases between the two ends. CDR3 in DNA: TGTGCCAGCAGTTTAAGTCTTTCGAGGACAACTCTTCCCTCCTACGAGCAGTACTTC. Amino acids: CASSLSLSRTTLPSYEQYF. The variable domain in full, completed from reference TRBV28 and TRBJ2-7, reads DVKVTQSSRYLVKRTGEKVFLECVQDMDHENMFWYRQDPGLGLRLIYFSYDVKMKEKGDIPEGYSVSREKKERFSLILESASTNQTSMYLCASSLSLSRTTLPSYEQYFGPGTRLTVT.

This clone appeared a few times. The chain employs TRBV7-2 and TRBJ2-7, with TRBD2 identical over 9 bases. The V gene's germline CDR1 is SGHTA and CDR2 FQGNSA. V lost 5 bases, J lost 1 base, and 6 bases stayed unmatched. This CDR3 is 15 amino acids long. CDR3 in DNA: TGTGCCAGCAGCGCACGTAGCGGGAGTTCCTACGAGCAGTACTTC. Translated, it gives CASSARSGSSYEQYF. Full variable domain (missing parts from reference TRBV7-2 and TRBJ2-7): GAGVSQSPSNKVTEKGKDVELRCDPISGHTALYWYRQSLGQGLEFLIYFQGNSAPDKSGLPSDRFSAERTGGSVSTLTIQRTQQEDSAVYLCASSARSGSSYEQYFGPGTRLTVT.

J is TRBJ1-2 and V is TRBV3-1 (or the pseudogene TRBV3-2), with TRBD1 as a possible D gene (6 bases). Trimming pared 0 bases from V and 4 bases from J, leaving 15 bases between. The CDR3 totals 16 residues. From germline, CDR1 is LGHDT and CDR2 YNNKEL (reference sequence). This CDR3 reads CASSQDEGGPTYGYTF. In DNA, the CDR3 is TGTGCCAGCAGCCAAGATGAGGGGGGGCCTACCTATGGCTACACCTTC.

The V and J genes are TRBV11-2 and TRBJ1-6; D remains ambiguous. The CDR3 length is 18 residues. Germline V gives CDR1 SGHAT, CDR2 FQNNGV. The V and J ends lost 0 bases and 7 bases respectively, with 19 bases between them. The CDR3 DNA is TGTGCCAGCAGCTTAGATAGTCCGGGGAGGTTAAGGAATTCACCCCTCCACTTT. Encoded protein: CASSLDSPGRLRNSPLHF.

This CDR3 is CASSTDRSNEKLFF. DNA of the CDR3: TGTGCCAGCAGTACGGACAGGTCTAATGAAAAACTGTTTTTT. This rearrangement joins TRBV25-1 to TRBJ1-4; 7 bases are shared with TRBD1. V trimming: 5 bases; J trimming: 3 bases; junction bases outside the gene matches: 3. The CDR3 sequence is 14 residues long. The germline CDR1 and CDR2 sequences are MGHDK and SYGVNS.

The V gene is TRBV18, the J gene TRBJ2-6; maybe TRBD1 (5 bases). CDR3 size: 17 residues. The V end lost 1 base, the J end lost 0 bases, and 10 bases lay between the germline ends. Per germline, CDR1 KGHSH and CDR2 LQKENI. Here the CDR3 reads CASSPQGSSSGANVLTF. CDR3 nucleotide sequence: TGTGCCAGCTCACCACAGGGGTCTAGCTCTGGGGCCAACGTCCTGACTTTC. The complete variable domain, with remaining parts taken from reference TRBV18 and TRBJ2-6, reads NAGVMQNPRHLVRRRGQEARLRCSPMKGHSHVYWYRQLPEEGLKFMVYLQKENIIDESGMPKERFSAEFPKEGPSILRIQQVVRGDSAAYFCASSPQGSSSGANVLTFGAGSRLTVL.

This clone occurred once. The chain recombines TRBV2 with TRBJ1-1; 7 nucleotides align to TRBD1. V trimming: 5 bases; J trimming: 3 bases; junction bases outside the gene matches: 6. Germline V gene sequence: CDR1 SNHLY, CDR2 FYNNEI. This CDR3 spans 14 amino acids. The CDR3 protein is CASSFYRGDTEAFF. The CDR3 nucleotides read TGTGCCAGCAGTTTTTACAGGGGCGACACTGAAGCTTTCTTT.

The CDR3 loop is CASSTTGVNTGELFF. CDR3 in DNA: TGTGCCAGCTCGACGACAGGGGTGAACACCGGGGAGCTGTTTTTT. The rearrangement links TRBV18 to TRBJ2-2, with 8 bases fitting TRBD1. The V segment lost 6 bases and the J segment 1 base; nucleotides outside the gene matches: 4. CDR1 and CDR2 (germline): KGHSH, LQKENI. The CDR3 is 15 residues long.